This T cell receptor beta chain appears in the sequencing data of a study of brain metastases from non-small cell lung cancer. Study-wide findings and caveats: Paired brain metastases and primary tumors largely shared TCR repertoires.

Worth noting for this clone: Its antigen is still unknown.

CDR3 length equals 13 residues. V lost 5 bases, J lost 5 bases, and 6 bases stayed unmatched. CDR1 is SGHNT, CDR2 YYREEE, per germline (reference sequence). The protocol was immunoSEQ multiplex PCR, while the TCRdb copy is restricted to in-frame clones and leaves out a portion. The table has about 16,000 clones, approximately 82% seen once; the top ten hold under 8.5%. The sequenced sample consisted of primary lung tumor tissue. The origin of this receptor is a donor at least 40 years old with non-small cell lung cancer. The rearrangement joins TRBV5-4 to TRBJ1-2, with 7 bases fitting TRBD1. The CDR3 reads CASSRGLGYGYTF. For the CDR3, the DNA is TGTGCCAGCAGTAGGGGGCTGGGATATGGCTACACCTTC.